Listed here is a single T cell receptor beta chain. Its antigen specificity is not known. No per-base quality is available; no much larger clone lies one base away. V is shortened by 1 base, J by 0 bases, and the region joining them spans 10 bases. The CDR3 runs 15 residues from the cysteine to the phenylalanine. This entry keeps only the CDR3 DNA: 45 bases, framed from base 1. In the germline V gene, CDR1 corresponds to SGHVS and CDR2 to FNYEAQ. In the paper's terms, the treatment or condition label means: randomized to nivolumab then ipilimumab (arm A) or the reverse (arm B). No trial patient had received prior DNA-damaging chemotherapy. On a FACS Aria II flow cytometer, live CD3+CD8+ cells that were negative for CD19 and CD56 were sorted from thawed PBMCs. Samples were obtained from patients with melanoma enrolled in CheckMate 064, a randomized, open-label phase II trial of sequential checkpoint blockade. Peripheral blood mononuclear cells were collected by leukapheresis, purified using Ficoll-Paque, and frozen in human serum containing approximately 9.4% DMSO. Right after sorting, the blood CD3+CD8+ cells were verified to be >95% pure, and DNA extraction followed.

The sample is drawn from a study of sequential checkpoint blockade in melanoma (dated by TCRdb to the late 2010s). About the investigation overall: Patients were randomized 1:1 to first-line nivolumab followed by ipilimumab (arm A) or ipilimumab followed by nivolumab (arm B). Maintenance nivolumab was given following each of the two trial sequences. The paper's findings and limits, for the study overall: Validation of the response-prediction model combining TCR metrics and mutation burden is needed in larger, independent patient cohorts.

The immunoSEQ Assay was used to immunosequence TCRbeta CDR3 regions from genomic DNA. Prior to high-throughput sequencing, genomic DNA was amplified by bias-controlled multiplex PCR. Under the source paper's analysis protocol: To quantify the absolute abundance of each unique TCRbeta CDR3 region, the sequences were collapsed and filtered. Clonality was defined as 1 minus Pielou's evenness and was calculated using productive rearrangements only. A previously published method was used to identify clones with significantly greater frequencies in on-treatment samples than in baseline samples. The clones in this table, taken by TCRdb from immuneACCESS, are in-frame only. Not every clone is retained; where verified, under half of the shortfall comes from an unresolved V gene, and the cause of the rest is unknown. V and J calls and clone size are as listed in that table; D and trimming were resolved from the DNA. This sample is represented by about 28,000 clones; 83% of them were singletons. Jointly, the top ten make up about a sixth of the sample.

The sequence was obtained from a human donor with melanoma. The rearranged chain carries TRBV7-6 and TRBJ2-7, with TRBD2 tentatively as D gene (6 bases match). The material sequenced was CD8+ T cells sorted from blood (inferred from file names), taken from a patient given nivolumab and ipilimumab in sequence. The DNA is TGTGCCAGCAGCTTAGACCCGGGGGACTCCTACGAGCAGTACTTC. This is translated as CASSLDPGDSYEQYF.